What follows is one T cell receptor (beta chain) and its context. Antigen unknown. This sample was taken from a study of T cell responses to AZD1222 COVID-19 vaccine. Study-wide results and caveats: Spike-specific TCR breadth and depth went up after people got two AZD1222 doses. White British ancestry dominated among donors, who included more females, and clonal diversity was possibly underestimated. Vaccine-related CD4 TCRs covered spike, predominating at 160-218 and 743-854.

Doses given second, at about 4 or about 12 weeks, were pooled. Clones were sequenced by immunoSEQ multiplex PCR, and TCRdb holds only the in-frame ones, with some missing. The sample has roughly 130,000 clones; roughly 92% are singletons. CDR3 size: 14 residues. Germline V gives CDR1 LNHDA, CDR2 SQIVND (reference sequence). With V trimmed by 11 bases and J by 3 bases, 9 bases remained unmatched. The specimen was peripheral blood, collected 28 days after the second AZD1222 dose. The chain couples TRBV19 to TRBJ2-3, with TRBD2 matching over 9 bases. The sequence derives from an adult who received the AZD1222 COVID-19 vaccine. The DNA of the CDR3 is TGTGCCGCCTCTAGCGGGGATATTACAGATACGCAGTATTTT. Amino acids: CAASSGDITDTQYF. Full variable domain (rest looked up from reference TRBV19 and TRBJ2-3): DGGITQSPKYLFRKEGQNVTLSCEQNLNHDAMYWYRQDPGQGLRLIYYSQIVNDFQKGDIAEGYSVSREKKESFPLTVTSAQKNPTAFYLCAASSGDITDTQYFGPGTRLTVL.